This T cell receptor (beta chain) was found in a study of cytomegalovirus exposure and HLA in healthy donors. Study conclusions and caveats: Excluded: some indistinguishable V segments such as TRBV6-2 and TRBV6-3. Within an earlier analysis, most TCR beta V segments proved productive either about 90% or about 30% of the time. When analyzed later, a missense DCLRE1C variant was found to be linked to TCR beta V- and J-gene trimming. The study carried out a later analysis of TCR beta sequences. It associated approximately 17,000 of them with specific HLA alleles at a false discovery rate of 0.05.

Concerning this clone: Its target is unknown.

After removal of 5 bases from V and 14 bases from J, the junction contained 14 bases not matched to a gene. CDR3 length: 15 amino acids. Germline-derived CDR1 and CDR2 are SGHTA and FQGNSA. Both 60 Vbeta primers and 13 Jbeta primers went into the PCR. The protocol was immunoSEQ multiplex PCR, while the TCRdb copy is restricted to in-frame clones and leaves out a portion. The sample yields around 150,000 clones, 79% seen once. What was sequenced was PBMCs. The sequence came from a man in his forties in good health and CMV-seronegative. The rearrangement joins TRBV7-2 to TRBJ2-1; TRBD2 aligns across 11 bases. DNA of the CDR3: TGTGCCAGCAGCGCCCTCCTTAGCGGGAGGGCGATGAAGTTCTTC. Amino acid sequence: CASSALLSGRAMKFF.